What follows are 21 T cell receptor beta chains derived from one specimen sequenced in a study of cytomegalovirus exposure and HLA in healthy donors. Amplification used 60 Vbeta primers and 13 Jbeta primers. Repertoires were generated with immunoSEQ multiplex PCR, while TCRdb's copy carries only in-frame clones and drops some. The table has 150,000 to 180,000 clones, 70% to 85% seen once. The sample comprised PBMCs. These receptors were taken from a woman between 45 and 60 years old in good health and CMV-seropositive.

The V gene is TRBV30, the J gene TRBJ1-2; TRBD1 matches 9 bases. Looked up from germline, CDR1 is GTSNPN and CDR2 is SVGIG (reference sequence). V lost 0 bases, J lost 7 bases, and 21 bases stayed unmatched. This CDR3 is 19 amino acids long. For the CDR3, the DNA is TGTGCCTGGAGTGTAGGCAACCGGGACAGGGACAAGTTCACTAGTGGCTACACCTTC. This sequence encodes CAWSVGNRDRDKFTSGYTF. Full variable domain (rest looked up from reference TRBV30 and TRBJ1-2): SQTIHQWPATLVQPVGSPLSLECTVEGTSNPNLYWYRQAAGRGLQLLFYSVGIGQISSEVPQNLSASRPQDRQFILSSKKLLLSDSGFYLCAWSVGNRDRDKFTSGYTFGSGTRLTVV.

V is TRBV18 and J is TRBJ2-6; D remains unclear. Trimming took off 3 bases at V and 0 bases at J, with 9 bases between the two ends. Germline V gene lookup returns CDR1 KGHSH and CDR2 LQKENI. The CDR3 is 16 amino acids. For the CDR3, the DNA is TGTGCCAGCTCACCGAGCGCCTCCTCTGGGGCCAACGTCCTGACTTTC. Translated: CASSPSASSGANVLTF.

The rearrangement links TRBV9 to TRBJ2-1, with TRBD2 as a possible D gene (6 bases). This CDR3 spans 14 amino acids. V was trimmed by 4 bases and J by 7 bases, leaving 15 bases between them. Germline CDR1 reads SGDLS; CDR2 reads YYNGEE. The CDR3 bases are TGTGCCAGCAGCCCTGGAGGGAGTCTTAATGAGCAGTTCTTC. Residues: CASSPGGSLNEQFF. The whole variable domain, filled in from reference TRBV9 and TRBJ2-1, reads DSGVTQTPKHLITATGQRVTLRCSPRSGDLSVYWYQQSLDQGLQFLIQYYNGEERAKGNILERFSAQQFPDLHSELNLSSLELGDSALYFCASSPGGSLNEQFFGPGTRLTVL.

This clone was observed a handful of times. The chain joins TRBV7-2 to TRBJ1-2, with D tentatively TRBD1 (5 bases). V shed 1 base and J shed 2 bases, with 14 bases lying between them. Germline lookup yields CDR1 SGHTA and CDR2 FQGNSA. This CDR3 has 16 amino acids. The CDR3 DNA reads as TGTGCCAGCAGCTTAGTATTCCAGGGCTCCAACTATGGCTACACCTTC. This sequence encodes CASSLVFQGSNYGYTF. The full variable domain, with the rest looked up from reference TRBV7-2 and TRBJ1-2, is GAGVSQSPSNKVTEKGKDVELRCDPISGHTALYWYRQSLGQGLEFLIYFQGNSAPDKSGLPSDRFSAERTGGSVSTLTIQRTQQEDSAVYLCASSLVFQGSNYGYTFGSGTRLTVV.

V gene TRBV4-3 combines with J gene TRBJ1-1; D unclear. Germline CDR1 and CDR2: LGHNA and YSLEER. Trimming stripped 4 bases from V and 4 bases from J, with 16 bases between. CDR3 size: 15 residues. The CDR3 reads CASSPSLARGTEAFF. The CDR3 DNA reads as TGCGCCAGCAGCCCAAGTTTGGCCCGAGGCACTGAAGCTTTCTTT.

The chain couples TRBV19 to TRBJ1-5, with D possibly being TRBD1 (5 bases). Germline V lookup: CDR1 LNHDA, CDR2 SQIVND (reference sequence). The CDR3 extends over 15 amino acids. The ends were cut back, 6 bases at V and 7 bases at J, with 19 bases in the middle. CDR3 protein: CASRGRFAGGQPQHF. The CDR3, as DNA: TGTGCCAGTAGGGGCAGGTTCGCGGGGGGACAGCCCCAGCATTTT.

The rearrangement uses TRBV10-2 and TRBJ2-1; 16 bases are shared with TRBD2. Trimming cost V 2 bases and J 4 bases; bases outside gene matches: 2. Germline V gene lookup returns CDR1 WSHSY and CDR2 SAAADI. The CDR3 loop spans 17 amino acids. CDR3 sequence: CASSEPGLAGGYNEQFF. The CDR3 coding sequence is TGCGCCAGCAGTGAGCCGGGACTAGCGGGGGGGTACAATGAGCAGTTCTTC.

The table lists this clone with a count of one. V gene TRBV27 combines with J gene TRBJ2-7; a possible D gene is TRBD2 (5 bases). V lost 6 bases and J lost 0, with 12 bases in between. The CDR3 extends over 14 amino acids. Germline assignment: CDR1 MNHEY and CDR2 SMNVEV (reference sequence). The CDR3 loop is CASRVGGISYEQYF. The CDR3 DNA sequence: TGTGCCAGCAGAGTAGGAGGCATCTCCTACGAGCAGTACTTC.

In this sample, this clone turned up once. The V call is TRBV6-5, the J call TRBJ2-2; 8 bases map to TRBD1. Germline assignment: CDR1 MNHEY and CDR2 SVGAGI. Trimming cost V 7 bases and J 3 bases; bases outside gene matches: 7. The CDR3 is 15 residues long. The CDR3 DNA is TGTGCCAGCACGCCAGGGGGCGGTTACACCGGGGAGCTGTTTTTT. Protein sequence: CASTPGGGYTGELFF.

The chain is built from TRBV27 and TRBJ2-1, with a weak D call TRBD1 (8 bases). V dropped 2 bases and J dropped 5 bases, with 10 bases sitting between them. CDR1 and CDR2 (germline): MNHEY, SMNVEV (reference sequence). The CDR3 is made up of 14 amino acids. DNA for the CDR3: TGTGCCAGCAGTTTAACAGGGGGGGACAATGAGCAGTTCTTC. Protein product: CASSLTGGDNEQFF.

This rearrangement joins TRBV4-3 to TRBJ2-7, with D tentatively TRBD1 (5 bases). Germline lookup yields CDR1 LGHNA and CDR2 YSLEER. V was pared by 4 bases and J by 0 bases, with 10 bases between. CDR3 length: 14 residues. Here the CDR3 reads CASSPQGSSYEQYF. The DNA of the CDR3 is TGCGCCAGCAGCCCCCAGGGTAGCTCCTACGAGCAGTACTTC.

The J gene is TRBJ2-7, the V gene TRBV30, with a weak D call TRBD2 (6 bases). This CDR3 has 13 amino acids. V lost 0 bases to trimming and J lost 6 bases, with 12 bases between them. Germline values: CDR1 GTSNPN, CDR2 SVGIG (reference sequence). DNA of the CDR3: TGTGCCTGGAGTGTAGGAGGGTTTGTCGAGCAGTACTTC. Translated: CAWSVGGFVEQYF. The full variable domain, with the rest looked up from reference TRBV30 and TRBJ2-7, is SQTIHQWPATLVQPVGSPLSLECTVEGTSNPNLYWYRQAAGRGLQLLFYSVGIGQISSEVPQNLSASRPQDRQFILSSKKLLLSDSGFYLCAWSVGGFVEQYFGPGTRLTVT.

The CDR3 DNA is TGTGCCATCAGTGAGTCAGGAGACAGGATAAATGTC. Protein sequence: CAISESGDRINV. This sequence joins TRBV10-3 and TRBJ2-7, with TRBD1 as a possible D gene (6 bases). Germline values: CDR1 ENHRY, CDR2 SYGVKD. There are 12 residues in the CDR3.

The chain joins TRBV5-6 to TRBJ2-7; weak D call: TRBD1 (6 bases). CDR3 length: 13 amino acids. V lost 0 bases and J 5 bases, leaving 9 bases between the germline ends. Germline CDR1 SGHDT, CDR2 YYEEEE. This CDR3 reads CASSLAGAHEQYF. In nucleotides, the CDR3 is TGTGCCAGCAGCTTGGCAGGGGCCCACGAGCAGTACTTC. Filled out from reference TRBV5-6 and TRBJ2-7, the complete variable domain reads DAGVTQSPTHLIKTRGQQVTLRCSPKSGHDTVSWYQQALGQGPQFIFQYYEEEERQRGNFPDRFSGHQFPNYSSELNVNALLLGDSALYLCASSLAGAHEQYFGPGTRLTVT.

This chain connects TRBV2 to TRBJ1-1, with D possibly TRBD1 on 6 matching bases. V lost 4 bases and J 10 bases, leaving 19 bases between the germline ends. The CDR3 extends over 14 amino acids. CDR1 and CDR2 from the germline V gene are SNHLY and FYNNEI. The CDR3 sequence: CASSGGGGQGGAFF. As DNA, the CDR3 is TGTGCCAGCAGTGGGGGTGGGGGACAAGGGGGAGCTTTCTTT.

Points on this clone: The junction departs from the called germline gene at one end, perhaps through a read error. At the DNA level, this CDR3 is encoded by other sequences in the same sample as well. The chain uses TRBV7-9 and TRBJ1-1, with a possible D match to TRBD1 (5 bases). There are 14 residues in the CDR3. Looked up from germline, CDR1 is SEHNR and CDR2 is FQNEAQ (reference sequence). The CDR3: CASSLGQGNTEAFF. CDR3 bases: TGTGCCAGCAGTTTAGGGCAGGGGAACACTGAAGCTTTCTTT.

This clone was observed a few times. The chain couples TRBV10-2 to TRBJ1-3; D call uncertain. This CDR3 comprises 14 residues. CDR1 and CDR2 (germline): WSHSY, SAAADI. V gave up 7 bases and J gave up 3 bases, with 13 bases separating them. The CDR3 bases are TGCGCCAGCACTCGTGGACTTGATGGAAACACCATATATTTT. Its translation: CASTRGLDGNTIYF.

This chain connects TRBV14 to TRBJ2-7; 8 nucleotides line up with TRBD1. With V trimmed by 11 bases and J by 0 bases, 6 bases remained unmatched. This CDR3 is built from 13 residues. Germline loops: CDR1 SGHDN, CDR2 FVKESK. The CDR3 loop reads CAPRGPLSYEQYF. The CDR3 DNA sequence: TGTGCCCCCAGGGGGCCCCTCTCCTACGAGCAGTACTTC.

The table lists this clone with a few counts. The gene calls are TRBV14 and TRBJ1-3; weak D call: TRBD1 (6 bases). The V and J ends lost 3 bases and 4 bases respectively, with 10 bases between them. Germline V gives CDR1 SGHDN, CDR2 FVKESK. This CDR3 is 14 amino acids long. The CDR3 is CASSQLGTGNTIYF. The CDR3 DNA reads TGTGCCAGCAGCCAGCTTGGGACAGGAAACACCATATATTTT.

CDR3 sequence (DNA): TGTGCCAGCAGCCCAACGCCGCCAGGGGGGTCCTACGAGCAGTACTTC. As protein: CASSPTPPGGSYEQYF. This chain connects TRBV5-4 to TRBJ2-7, with D possibly TRBD1 on 7 matching bases. With 4 bases removed from V and 1 base from J, the gap between germline ends came to 18 bases. Per the germline V gene, CDR1 is SGHNT and CDR2 is YYREEE (reference sequence). The CDR3 extends over 16 amino acids.

CDR3 nucleotides: TGTGCCAGCAGCCAACAGGGAATCGCCTATGGCTACACCTTC. It codes for CASSQQGIAYGYTF. The chain employs TRBV7-9 and TRBJ1-2; the D gene is possibly TRBD1 (6 bases). CDR3 length: 14 residues. The germline V gene has CDR1 SEHNR and CDR2 FQNEAQ (reference sequence). V lost 5 bases and J 4 bases, leaving 14 bases between the germline ends.